This T cell receptor (beta chain) was found in a study of regulatory T cells in long-lasting Graves disease (dated by TCRdb to the early 2020s). Background on the whole study: In the newly diagnosed Graves' disease group, patients had been taking antithyroid drugs for less than 3 months. Peripheral blood TCR sequencing and RNA sequencing compared persistent Graves' disease patients with newly diagnosed Graves' disease patients. The study was conducted in China and was registered as a clinical trial. A total of some 35 samples underwent TCR sequencing: around 13 from persistent and 20 from newly diagnosed Graves' disease patients.

Per the publication, the time point label means: newly diagnosed GD, antithyroid drugs for less than 3 months. For both TCR sequencing and RNA sequencing, RNA was extracted from PBMCs using TRIzol. The diagnosis of Graves' disease followed American Thyroid Association guidelines. Recruitment of patients was carried out at an endocrinology department in Xi'an, China. From each patient, around 8.3 milliliters of peripheral blood was collected into an EDTA anticoagulant tube. Ficoll Paque Plus density gradient separation was used to isolate PBMCs, and no additional T cell sorting was done. An Agilent 2100 Bioanalyzer and agarose gel were used to check RNA quality, while a NanoDrop 2000 measured RNA concentration. Library creation used multiplex PCR. TCRdb names Illumina HiSeq 4000 as the instrument used. To build TCR beta libraries, CDR3 regions were amplified by Arm-PCR using iRepertoire HTBI primers. Before sequencing, the PCR products went through gel purification. Per the source publication's procedure: Gene usage analysis of CDR3 amino acid clonotypes used the 62 TRBV and some 13 TRBJ segments found across samples. COPE and FqMerger were used to merge the filtered high-quality paired reads into contigs. BLAST was used to align contigs to IMGT TRBV, TRBD and TRBJ reference genes, with CDR3 defined following IMGT. Any clonotype with a frequency above 0.1% was classified as a highly expanded clone. Shannon entropy was used to measure repertoire diversity, and the Gini coefficient was used to measure V-J evenness. Public clonotypes were defined as clonotypes shared by more than one individual. The raw public reads went through TCRdb reprocessing: fastp at Q25, MiXCR clone calling, in-frame beta chains kept. Identical CDR3 proteins give one entry, which carries the most common genes and DNA. The V and J calls come from TCRdb's annotation, not from the publication. The sample table holds about 310,000 distinct CDR3 sequences, of which approximately 20% were seen once. The ten most abundant clones make up more than 35% of the sample.

The paper as a whole reports these results and caveats: Because the primary lesion, thyroid tissue, could not be accessed, the study looked at peripheral blood alone. As a limitation, the authors acknowledged that the small sample size may reduce accuracy. Preferential use of TRBV28, TRBJ1-2 and TRBJ2-5 was observed in persistent disease, whereas TRBV20-1 and TRBJ2-1 were favored in newly diagnosed disease. Persistent Graves' disease patients showed lower TCR Shannon entropy and fewer highly expanded clones than newly diagnosed patients, suggesting clonal expansion. More public clonotypes were shared among persistent patients (roughly 2,700) than among newly diagnosed patients (more than 950). Sequencing and analysis were limited to the TCR beta chain.

This clonotype was seen ten or more times. No cognate antigen has been identified for it. The record has no base qualities; no much larger clone is one base away. The CDR3 holds 15 amino acids from the cysteine to the phenylalanine. Only the CDR3 portion is preserved as DNA: 45 bases, with reading frame beginning at the first base. Via the germline V gene (reference sequence), CDR1 is LNHDA and CDR2 SQIVND. V is shortened by 6 bases, J by 7 bases, and the region joining them spans 22 bases. This specimen consisted of peripheral blood mononuclear cells (PBMCs), obtained at new diagnosis, from a patient treated with antithyroid drugs. The rearranged segments are TRBV19 and TRBJ2-7; TRBD1 is a possible D gene, resting on 6 matching bases. The sequence was obtained from a female donor with Graves disease. The CDR3 has the sequence CASRPTGAPRREQYF. The DNA sequence is given as TGTGCCAGTAGACCGACAGGAGCCCCACGGCGAGAGCAGTACTTC.